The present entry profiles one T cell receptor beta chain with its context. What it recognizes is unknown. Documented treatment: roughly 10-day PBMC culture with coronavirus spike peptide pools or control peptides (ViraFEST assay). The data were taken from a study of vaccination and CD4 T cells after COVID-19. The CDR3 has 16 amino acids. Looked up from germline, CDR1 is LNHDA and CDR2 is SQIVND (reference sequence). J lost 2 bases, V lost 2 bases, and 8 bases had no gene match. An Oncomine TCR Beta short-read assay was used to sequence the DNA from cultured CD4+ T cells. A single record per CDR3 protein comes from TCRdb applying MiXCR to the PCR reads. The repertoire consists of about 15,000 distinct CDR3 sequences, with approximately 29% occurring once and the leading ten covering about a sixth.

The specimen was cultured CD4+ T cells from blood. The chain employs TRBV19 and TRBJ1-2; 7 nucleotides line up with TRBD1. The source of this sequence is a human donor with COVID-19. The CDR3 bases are TGTGCCAGTAGTATATTGGGGACAGAGCCAAACTATGGCTACACCTTC. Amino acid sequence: CASSILGTEPNYGYTF. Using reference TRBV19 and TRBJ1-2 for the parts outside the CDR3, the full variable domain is DGGITQSPKYLFRKEGQNVTLSCEQNLNHDAMYWYRQDPGQGLRLIYYSQIVNDFQKGDIAEGYSVSREKKESFPLTVTSAQKNPTAFYLCASSILGTEPNYGYTFGSGTRLTVV.